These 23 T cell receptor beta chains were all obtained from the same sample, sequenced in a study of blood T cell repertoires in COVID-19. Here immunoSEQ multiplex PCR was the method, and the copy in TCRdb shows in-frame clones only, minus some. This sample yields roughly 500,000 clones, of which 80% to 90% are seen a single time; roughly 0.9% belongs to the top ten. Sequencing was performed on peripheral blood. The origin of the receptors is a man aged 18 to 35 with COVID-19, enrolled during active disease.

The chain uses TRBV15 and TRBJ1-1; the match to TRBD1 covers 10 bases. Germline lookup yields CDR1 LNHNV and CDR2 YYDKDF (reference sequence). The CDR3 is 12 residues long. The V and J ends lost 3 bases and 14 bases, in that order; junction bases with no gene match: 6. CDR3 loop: CATSRAGTGVFF. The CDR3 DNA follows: TGTGCCACCAGCAGGGCCGGGACAGGGGTCTTCTTT.

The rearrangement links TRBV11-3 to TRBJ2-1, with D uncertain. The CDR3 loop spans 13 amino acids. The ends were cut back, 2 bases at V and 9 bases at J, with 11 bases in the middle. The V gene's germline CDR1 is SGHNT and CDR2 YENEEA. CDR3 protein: CASSLLPFSEQFF. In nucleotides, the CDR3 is TGTGCCAGCAGCTTACTTCCGTTTAGTGAGCAGTTCTTC.

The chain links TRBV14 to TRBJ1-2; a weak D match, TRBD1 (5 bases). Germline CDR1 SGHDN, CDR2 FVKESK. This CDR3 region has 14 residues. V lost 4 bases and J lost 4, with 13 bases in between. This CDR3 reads CASSPVDRGYGYTF. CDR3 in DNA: TGTGCCAGCAGCCCTGTTGACAGAGGCTATGGCTACACCTTC.

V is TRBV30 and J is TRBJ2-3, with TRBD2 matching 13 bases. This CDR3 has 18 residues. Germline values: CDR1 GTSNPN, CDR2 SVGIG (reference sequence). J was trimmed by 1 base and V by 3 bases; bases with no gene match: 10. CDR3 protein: CAWSPGTSGIGGTDTQYF. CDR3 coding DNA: TGTGCCTGGAGCCCCGGGACTAGCGGGATAGGTGGCACAGATACGCAGTATTTT.

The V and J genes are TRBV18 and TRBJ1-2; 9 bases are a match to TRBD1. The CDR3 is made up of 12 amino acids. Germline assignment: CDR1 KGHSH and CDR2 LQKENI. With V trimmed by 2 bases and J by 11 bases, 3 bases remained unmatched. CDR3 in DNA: TGTGCCAGCTCACCAGGGACAGGGCGGTACACCTTC. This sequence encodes CASSPGTGRYTF. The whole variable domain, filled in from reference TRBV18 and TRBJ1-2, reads NAGVMQNPRHLVRRRGQEARLRCSPMKGHSHVYWYRQLPEEGLKFMVYLQKENIIDESGMPKERFSAEFPKEGPSILRIQQVVRGDSAAYFCASSPGTGRYTFGSGTRLTVV.

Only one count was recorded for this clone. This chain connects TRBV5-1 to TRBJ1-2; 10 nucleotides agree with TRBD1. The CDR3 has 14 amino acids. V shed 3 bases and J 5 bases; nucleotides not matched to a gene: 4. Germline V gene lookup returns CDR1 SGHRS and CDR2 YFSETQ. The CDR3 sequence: CASSSGQGRYGYTF. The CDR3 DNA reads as TGCGCCAGCAGCTCGGGACAGGGGAGATATGGCTACACCTTC.

CDR3: CASSRGTISTDTQYF. The DNA of the CDR3 is TGTGCCAGCAGCCGTGGGACTATAAGCACAGATACGCAGTATTTT. The gene calls are TRBV7-9 and TRBJ2-3, with 7 bases aligning to TRBD2. The CDR3 spans 15 residues. Germline V gene sequence: CDR1 SEHNR, CDR2 FQNEAQ (reference sequence). Trimming removed 5 bases from V and 0 bases from J; junction bases left unmatched: 5.

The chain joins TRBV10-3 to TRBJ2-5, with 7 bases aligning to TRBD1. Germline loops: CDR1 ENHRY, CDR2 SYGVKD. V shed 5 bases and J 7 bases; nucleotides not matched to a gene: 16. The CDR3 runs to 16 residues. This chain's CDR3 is CAISPPGQRDLGTQYF. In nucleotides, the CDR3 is TGTGCCATCAGTCCTCCGGGACAGAGAGACTTAGGGACCCAGTACTTC.

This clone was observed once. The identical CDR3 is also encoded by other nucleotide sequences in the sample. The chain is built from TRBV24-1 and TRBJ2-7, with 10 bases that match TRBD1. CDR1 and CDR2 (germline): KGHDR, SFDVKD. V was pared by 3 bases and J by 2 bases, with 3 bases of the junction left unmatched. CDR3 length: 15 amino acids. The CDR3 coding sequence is TGTGCCACCAGTGATCCTGGACAGGGGGCCTACGAGCAGTACTTC. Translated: CATSDPGQGAYEQYF.

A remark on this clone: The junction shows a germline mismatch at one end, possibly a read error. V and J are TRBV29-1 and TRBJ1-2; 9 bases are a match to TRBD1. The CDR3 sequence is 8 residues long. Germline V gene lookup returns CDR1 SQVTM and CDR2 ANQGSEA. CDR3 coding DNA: TGCAGCGTTGGGGACAGGGCCTTC. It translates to CSVGDRAF.

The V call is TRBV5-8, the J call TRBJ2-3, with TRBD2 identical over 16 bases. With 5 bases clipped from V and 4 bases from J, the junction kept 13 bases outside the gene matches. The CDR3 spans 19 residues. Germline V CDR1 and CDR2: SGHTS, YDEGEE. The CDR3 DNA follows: TGTGCCAGCAGATTTGAATCGGGACTAGCGGGAGGGCCGGCAGATACGCAGTATTTT. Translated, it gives CASRFESGLAGGPADTQYF.

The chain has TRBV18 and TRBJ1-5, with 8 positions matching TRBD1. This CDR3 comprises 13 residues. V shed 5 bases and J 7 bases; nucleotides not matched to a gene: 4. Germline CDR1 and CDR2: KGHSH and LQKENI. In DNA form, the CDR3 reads TGTGCCAGCTCATCAACAGGGGGGCAGCCCCAGCATTTT. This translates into CASSSTGGQPQHF.

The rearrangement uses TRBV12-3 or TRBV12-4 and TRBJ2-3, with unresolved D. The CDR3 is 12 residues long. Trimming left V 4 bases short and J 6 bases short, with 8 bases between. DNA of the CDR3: TGTGCCAGCAGTTCCCAACTGGATACGCAGTATTTT. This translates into CASSSQLDTQYF.

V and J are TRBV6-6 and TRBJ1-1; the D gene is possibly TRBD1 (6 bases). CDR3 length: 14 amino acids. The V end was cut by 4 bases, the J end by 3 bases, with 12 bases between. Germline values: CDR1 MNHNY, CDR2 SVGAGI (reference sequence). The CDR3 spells CASSSGVVDTEAFF. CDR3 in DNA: TGTGCCAGCAGTTCAGGGGTGGTCGACACTGAAGCTTTCTTT.

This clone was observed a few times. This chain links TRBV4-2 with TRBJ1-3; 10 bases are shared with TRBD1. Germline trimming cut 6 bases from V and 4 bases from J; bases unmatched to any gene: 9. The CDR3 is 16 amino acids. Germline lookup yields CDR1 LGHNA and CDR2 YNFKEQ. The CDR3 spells CASSPYPGQGGNTIYF. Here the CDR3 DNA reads TGTGCCAGCAGTCCATATCCGGGACAGGGGGGAAACACCATATATTTT.

CDR3: CASGQGGGIETQYF. The CDR3 DNA reads as TGTGCCAGCGGACAGGGCGGGGGTATAGAGACCCAGTACTTC. The V and J genes are TRBV11-2 and TRBJ2-5, with D possibly matching TRBD1 (8 bases). This CDR3 contains 14 residues. V lost 8 bases, J lost 4 bases, and 17 bases lay in between. Germline lookup yields CDR1 SGHAT and CDR2 FQNNGV.

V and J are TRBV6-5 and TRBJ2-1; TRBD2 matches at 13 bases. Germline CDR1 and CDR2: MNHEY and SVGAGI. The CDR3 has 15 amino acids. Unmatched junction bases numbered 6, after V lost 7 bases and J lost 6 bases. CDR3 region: CASMRGLAGVNEQFF. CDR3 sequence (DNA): TGTGCCAGCATGCGCGGACTAGCGGGAGTCAATGAGCAGTTCTTC.

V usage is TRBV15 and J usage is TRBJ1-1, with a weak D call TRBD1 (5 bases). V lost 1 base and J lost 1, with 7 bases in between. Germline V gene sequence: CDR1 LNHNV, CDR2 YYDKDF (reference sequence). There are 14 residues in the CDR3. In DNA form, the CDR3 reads TGTGCCACCAGCAGAGGACAGAGGAACACTGAAGCTTTCTTT. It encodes CATSRGQRNTEAFF.

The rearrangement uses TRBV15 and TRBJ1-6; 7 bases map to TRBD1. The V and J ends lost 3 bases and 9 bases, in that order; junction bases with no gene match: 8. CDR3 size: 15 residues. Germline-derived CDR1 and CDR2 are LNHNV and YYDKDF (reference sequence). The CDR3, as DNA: TGTGCCACCAGCAGCAAGGGGACAGTAGGTTCACCCCTCCACTTT. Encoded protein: CATSSKGTVGSPLHF. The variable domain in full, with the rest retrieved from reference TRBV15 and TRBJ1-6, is DAMVIQNPRYQVTQFGKPVTLSCSQTLNHNVMYWYQQKSSQAPKLLFHYYDKDFNNEADTPDNFQSRRPNTSFCFLDIRSPGLGDTAMYLCATSSKGTVGSPLHFGNGTRLTVT.

The CDR3 DNA sequence: TGTGCCAGCTCATCGACGGGGGACAATGAGCAGTTCTTC. Translated: CASSSTGDNEQFF. The V and J genes are TRBV18 and TRBJ2-1; perhaps TRBD2 as D (6 bases). Germline loops: CDR1 KGHSH, CDR2 LQKENI. V was pared by 5 bases and J by 5 bases, with 10 bases between. This CDR3 region has 13 residues.

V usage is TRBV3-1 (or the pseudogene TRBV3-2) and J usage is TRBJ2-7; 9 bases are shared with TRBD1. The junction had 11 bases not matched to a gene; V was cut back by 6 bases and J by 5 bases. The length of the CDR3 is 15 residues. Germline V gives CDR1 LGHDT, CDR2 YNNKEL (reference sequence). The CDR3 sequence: CASSRTGTGNHEQYF. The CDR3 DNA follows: TGTGCCAGCAGTCGAACCGGGACAGGGAACCACGAGCAGTACTTC.

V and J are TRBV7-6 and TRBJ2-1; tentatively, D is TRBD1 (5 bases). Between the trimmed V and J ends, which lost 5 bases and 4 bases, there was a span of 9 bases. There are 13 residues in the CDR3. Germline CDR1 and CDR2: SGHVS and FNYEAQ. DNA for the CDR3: TGTGCCAGCAGCGAAGACAGTTACAATGAGCAGTTCTTC. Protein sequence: CASSEDSYNEQFF.

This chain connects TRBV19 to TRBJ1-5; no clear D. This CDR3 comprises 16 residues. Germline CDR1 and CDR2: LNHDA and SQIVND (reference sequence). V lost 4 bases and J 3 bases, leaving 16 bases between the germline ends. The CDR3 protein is CASSNTALGDNQPQHF. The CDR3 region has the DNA TGTGCCAGTAGTAATACAGCCCTGGGTGACAATCAGCCCCAGCATTTT.